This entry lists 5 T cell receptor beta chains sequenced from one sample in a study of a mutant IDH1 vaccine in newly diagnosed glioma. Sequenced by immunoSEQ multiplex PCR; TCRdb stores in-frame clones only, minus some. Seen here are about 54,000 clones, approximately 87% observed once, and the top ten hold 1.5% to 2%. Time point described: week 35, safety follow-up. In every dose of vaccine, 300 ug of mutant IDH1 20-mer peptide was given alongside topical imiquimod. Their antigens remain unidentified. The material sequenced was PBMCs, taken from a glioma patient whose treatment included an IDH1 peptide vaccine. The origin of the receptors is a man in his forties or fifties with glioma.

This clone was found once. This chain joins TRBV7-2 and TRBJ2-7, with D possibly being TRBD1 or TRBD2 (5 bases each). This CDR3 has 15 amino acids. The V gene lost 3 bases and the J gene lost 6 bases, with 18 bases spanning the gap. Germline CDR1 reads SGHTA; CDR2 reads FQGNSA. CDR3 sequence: CASSFHGTRDIEQYF. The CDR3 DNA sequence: TGTGCCAGCAGCTTCCACGGGACCCGTGATATCGAGCAGTACTTC.

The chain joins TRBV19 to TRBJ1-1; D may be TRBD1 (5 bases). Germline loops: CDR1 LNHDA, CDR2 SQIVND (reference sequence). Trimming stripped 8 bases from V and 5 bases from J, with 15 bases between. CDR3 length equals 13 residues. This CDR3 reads CASSLGGSTEAFF. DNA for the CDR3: TGTGCCAGTTCCCTTGGGGGTTCTACTGAAGCTTTCTTT.

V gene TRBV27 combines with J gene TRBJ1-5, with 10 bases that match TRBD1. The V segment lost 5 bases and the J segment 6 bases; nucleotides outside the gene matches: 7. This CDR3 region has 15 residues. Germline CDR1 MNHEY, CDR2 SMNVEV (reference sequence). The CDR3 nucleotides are TGTGCCAGCAGTGACGGGACAGGGGAGAGTCAGCCCCAGCATTTT. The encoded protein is CASSDGTGESQPQHF.

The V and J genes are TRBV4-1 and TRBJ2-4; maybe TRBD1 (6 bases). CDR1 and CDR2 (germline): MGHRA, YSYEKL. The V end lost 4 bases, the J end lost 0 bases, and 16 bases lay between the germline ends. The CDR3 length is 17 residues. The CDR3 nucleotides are TGCGCCAGCAGCCTGAAGGGGGACGGACTAGCCAAAAACATTCAGTACTTC. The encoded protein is CASSLKGDGLAKNIQYF.

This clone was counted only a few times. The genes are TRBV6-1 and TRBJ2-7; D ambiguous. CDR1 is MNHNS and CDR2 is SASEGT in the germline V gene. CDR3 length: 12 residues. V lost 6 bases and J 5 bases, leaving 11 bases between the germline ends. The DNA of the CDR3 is TGTGCCAGCAGAAATTCTCAGCACGAGCAGTACTTC. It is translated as CASRNSQHEQYF.